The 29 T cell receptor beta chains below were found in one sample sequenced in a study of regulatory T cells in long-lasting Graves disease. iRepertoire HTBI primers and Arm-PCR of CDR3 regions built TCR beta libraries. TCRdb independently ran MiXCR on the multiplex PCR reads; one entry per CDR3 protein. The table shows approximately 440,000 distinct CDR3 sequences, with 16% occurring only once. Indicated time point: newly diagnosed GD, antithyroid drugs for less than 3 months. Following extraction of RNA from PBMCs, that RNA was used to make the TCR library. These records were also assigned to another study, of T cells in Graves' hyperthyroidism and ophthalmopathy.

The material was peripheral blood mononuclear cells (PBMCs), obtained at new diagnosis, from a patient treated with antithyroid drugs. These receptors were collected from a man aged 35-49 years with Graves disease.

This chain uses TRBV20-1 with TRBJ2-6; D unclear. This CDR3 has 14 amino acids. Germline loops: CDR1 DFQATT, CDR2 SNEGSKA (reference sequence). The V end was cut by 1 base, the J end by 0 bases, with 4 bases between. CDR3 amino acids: CSARVDSGANVLTF. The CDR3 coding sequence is TGCAGTGCTAGAGTCGACTCTGGGGCCAACGTCCTGACTTTC.

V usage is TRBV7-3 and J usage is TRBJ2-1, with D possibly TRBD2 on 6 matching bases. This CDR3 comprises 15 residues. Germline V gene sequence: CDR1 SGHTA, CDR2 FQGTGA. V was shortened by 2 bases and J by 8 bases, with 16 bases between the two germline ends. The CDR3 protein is CASSLGLGGPYEQFF. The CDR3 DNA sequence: TGTGCCAGCAGCTTAGGTCTCGGGGGACCATATGAGCAGTTCTTC.

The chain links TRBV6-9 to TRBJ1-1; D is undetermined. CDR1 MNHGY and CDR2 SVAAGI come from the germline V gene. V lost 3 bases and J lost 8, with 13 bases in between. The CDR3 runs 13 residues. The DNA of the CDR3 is TGTGCCAGCAGTTACTCGAATGGAGGGGAAGCTTTCTTT. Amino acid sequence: CASSYSNGGEAFF.

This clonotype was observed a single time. The CDR3 reads CASSHGQGGGRGEQFF. DNA for the CDR3: TGTGCCAGCAGCCACGGACAGGGGGGGGGTAGGGGTGAGCAGTTCTTC. The chain employs TRBV11-1 and TRBJ2-1; 10 bases line up with TRBD1. After removal of 5 bases from V and 9 bases from J, the junction contained 13 bases not matched to a gene. Germline assignment: CDR1 SGHAT and CDR2 FQDESV (reference sequence). This CDR3 spans 16 amino acids.

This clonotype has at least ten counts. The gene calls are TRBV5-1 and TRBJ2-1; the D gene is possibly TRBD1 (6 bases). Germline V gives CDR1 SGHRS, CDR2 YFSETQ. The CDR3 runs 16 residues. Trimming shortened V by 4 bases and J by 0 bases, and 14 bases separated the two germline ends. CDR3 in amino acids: CASSQGTVSSYNEQFF. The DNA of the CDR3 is TGCGCCAGCAGCCAGGGGACGGTCAGCTCCTACAATGAGCAGTTCTTC.

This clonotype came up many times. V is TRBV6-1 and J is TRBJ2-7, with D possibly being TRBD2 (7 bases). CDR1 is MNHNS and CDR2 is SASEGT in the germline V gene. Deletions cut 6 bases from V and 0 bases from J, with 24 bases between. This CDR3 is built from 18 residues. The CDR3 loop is CASSPGGHTRTFSYEQYF. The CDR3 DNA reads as TGTGCCAGCAGCCCCGGGGGGCACACTCGGACGTTCTCCTACGAGCAGTACTTC.

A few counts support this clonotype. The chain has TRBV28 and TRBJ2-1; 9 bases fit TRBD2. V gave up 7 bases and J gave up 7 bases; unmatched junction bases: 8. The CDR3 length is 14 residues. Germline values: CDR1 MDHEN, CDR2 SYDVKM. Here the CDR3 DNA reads TGTGCCAGCAACTTAGCGGGAGCTTTGAATGAGCAGTTCTTC. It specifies CASNLAGALNEQFF. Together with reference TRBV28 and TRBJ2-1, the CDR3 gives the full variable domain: DVKVTQSSRYLVKRTGEKVFLECVQDMDHENMFWYRQDPGLGLRLIYFSYDVKMKEKGDIPEGYSVSREKKERFSLILESASTNQTSMYLCASNLAGALNEQFFGPGTRLTVL.

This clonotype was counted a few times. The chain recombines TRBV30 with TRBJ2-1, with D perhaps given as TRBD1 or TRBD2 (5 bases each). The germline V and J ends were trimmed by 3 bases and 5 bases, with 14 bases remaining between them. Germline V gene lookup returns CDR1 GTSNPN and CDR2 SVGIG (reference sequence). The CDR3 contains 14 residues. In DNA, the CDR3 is TGTGCCTGGAGCTCCAAACGGGGACACAATGAGCAGTTCTTC. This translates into CAWSSKRGHNEQFF. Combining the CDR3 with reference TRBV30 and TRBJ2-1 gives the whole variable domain SQTIHQWPATLVQPVGSPLSLECTVEGTSNPNLYWYRQAAGRGLQLLFYSVGIGQISSEVPQNLSASRPQDRQFILSSKKLLLSDSGFYLCAWSSKRGHNEQFFGPGTRLTVL.

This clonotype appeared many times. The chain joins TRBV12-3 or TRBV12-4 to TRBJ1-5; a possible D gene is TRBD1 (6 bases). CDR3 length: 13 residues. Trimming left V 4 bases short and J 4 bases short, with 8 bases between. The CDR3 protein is CASSSQGNQPQHF. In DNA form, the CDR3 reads TGTGCCAGCAGTTCACAGGGTAATCAGCCCCAGCATTTT.

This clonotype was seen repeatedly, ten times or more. The CDR3 sequence: CASSTRDSDNYGYTF. CDR3 bases: TGTGCCAGCAGTACCAGGGACAGCGACAACTATGGCTACACCTTC. The chain recombines TRBV6-1 with TRBJ1-2; TRBD1 matches at 7 bases. The CDR3 is made up of 15 amino acids. CDR1 and CDR2 from the germline V gene are MNHNS and SASEGT. V shed 5 bases, J shed 2 bases, and the junction held 8 bases outside the gene matches.

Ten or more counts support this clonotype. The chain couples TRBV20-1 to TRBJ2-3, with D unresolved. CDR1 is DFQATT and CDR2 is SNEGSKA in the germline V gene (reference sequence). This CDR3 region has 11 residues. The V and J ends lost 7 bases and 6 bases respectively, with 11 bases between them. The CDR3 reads CSGRVGDTQYF. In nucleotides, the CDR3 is TGCAGTGGAAGAGTGGGGGATACGCAGTATTTT.

The CDR3 coding sequence is TGTGCCAGCAGCCTTCCCACTACAGGCGGAGGGGTTTCACCCCTCCACTTT. Its protein is CASSLPTTGGGVSPLHF. The chain employs TRBV7-9 and TRBJ1-6; a possible D gene is TRBD1 (5 bases). Looked up from germline, CDR1 is SEHNR and CDR2 is FQNEAQ (reference sequence). CDR3 size: 17 residues. The ends were cut back, 5 bases at V and 9 bases at J, with 23 bases in the middle.

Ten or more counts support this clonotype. Here the CDR3 DNA reads TGTGCCAGCAGATCCAGGGGAATCAACACTGAAGCTTTCTTT. Its translation is CASRSRGINTEAFF. This chain links TRBV6-1 with TRBJ1-1; D may be TRBD1 (6 bases). From germline, CDR1 is MNHNS and CDR2 SASEGT. This CDR3 comprises 14 residues. V lost 6 bases and J lost 2, with 13 bases in between.

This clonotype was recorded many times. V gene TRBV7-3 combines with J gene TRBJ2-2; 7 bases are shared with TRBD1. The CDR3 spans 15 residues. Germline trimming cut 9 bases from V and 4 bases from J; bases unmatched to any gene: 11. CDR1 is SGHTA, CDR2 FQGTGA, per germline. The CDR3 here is CASSPWDSITGELFF. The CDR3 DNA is TGTGCCAGTAGCCCCTGGGACAGTATCACCGGGGAGCTGTTTTTT.

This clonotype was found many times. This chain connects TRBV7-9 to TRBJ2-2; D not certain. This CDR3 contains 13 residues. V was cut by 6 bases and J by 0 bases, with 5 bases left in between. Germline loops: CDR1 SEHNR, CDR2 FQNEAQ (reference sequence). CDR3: CASRPTNTGELFF. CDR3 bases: TGTGCCAGCAGACCTACGAACACCGGGGAGCTGTTTTTT. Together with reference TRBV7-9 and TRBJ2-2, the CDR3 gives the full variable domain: DTGVSQNPRHKITKRGQNVTFRCDPISEHNRLYWYRQTLGQGPEFLTYFQNEAQLEKSRLLSDRFSAERPKGSFSTLEIQRTEQGDSAMYLCASRPTNTGELFFGEGSRLTVL.

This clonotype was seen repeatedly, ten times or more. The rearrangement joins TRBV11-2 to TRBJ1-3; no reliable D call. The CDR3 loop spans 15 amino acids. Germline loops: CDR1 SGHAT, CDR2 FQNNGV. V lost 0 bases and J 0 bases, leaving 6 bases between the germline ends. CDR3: CASSLEAFSGNTIYF. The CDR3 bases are TGTGCCAGCAGCTTAGAGGCTTTCTCTGGAAACACCATATATTTT.

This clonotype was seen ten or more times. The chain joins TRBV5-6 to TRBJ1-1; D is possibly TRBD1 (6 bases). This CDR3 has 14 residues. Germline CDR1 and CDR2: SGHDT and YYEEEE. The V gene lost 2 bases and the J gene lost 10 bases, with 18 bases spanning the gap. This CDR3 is CASSLTSADSSAFF. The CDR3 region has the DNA TGTGCCAGCAGCTTAACCTCGGCGGACAGTTCAGCTTTCTTT.

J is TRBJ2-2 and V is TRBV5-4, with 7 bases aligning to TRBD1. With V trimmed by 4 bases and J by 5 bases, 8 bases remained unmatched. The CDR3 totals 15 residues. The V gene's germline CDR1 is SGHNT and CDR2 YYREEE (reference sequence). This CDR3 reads CASSPPGTDTGELFF. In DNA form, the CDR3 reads TGTGCCAGCAGCCCCCCCGGGACAGATACCGGGGAGCTGTTTTTT.

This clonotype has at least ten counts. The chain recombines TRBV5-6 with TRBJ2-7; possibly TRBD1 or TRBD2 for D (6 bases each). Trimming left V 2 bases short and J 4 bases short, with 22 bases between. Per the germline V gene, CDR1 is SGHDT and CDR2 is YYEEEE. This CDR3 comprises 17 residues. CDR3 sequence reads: CASSLGGREALIYEQYF. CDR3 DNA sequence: TGTGCCAGCAGCTTAGGGGGAAGGGAGGCCCTAATTTACGAGCAGTACTTC.

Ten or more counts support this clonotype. The chain's CDR3 is CASSLEIGAGYNEQFF. DNA for the CDR3: TGCGCCAGCAGCTTGGAGATAGGGGCAGGATACAATGAGCAGTTCTTC. This rearrangement joins TRBV5-1 to TRBJ2-1, with TRBD1 as a possible D gene (5 bases). Germline CDR1 SGHRS, CDR2 YFSETQ. The CDR3 sequence is 16 residues long. Trimming pared 0 bases from V and 4 bases from J, leaving 14 bases between.

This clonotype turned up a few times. CDR3 region: CASSLLPTVSLAGFYNEQFF. The CDR3 DNA reads TGTGCCAGCAGCTTACTTCCGACGGTGAGTTTAGCGGGTTTCTACAATGAGCAGTTCTTC. This sequence joins TRBV7-9 and TRBJ2-1; 7 bases map to TRBD2. The CDR3 loop spans 20 amino acids. Germline CDR1 is SEHNR and CDR2 is FQNEAQ (reference sequence). V trimming: 2 bases; J trimming: 3 bases; junction bases outside the gene matches: 19. Full variable domain (outside the CDR3, taken from reference TRBV7-9 and TRBJ2-1): DTGVSQNPRHKITKRGQNVTFRCDPISEHNRLYWYRQTLGQGPEFLTYFQNEAQLEKSRLLSDRFSAERPKGSFSTLEIQRTEQGDSAMYLCASSLLPTVSLAGFYNEQFFGPGTRLTVL.

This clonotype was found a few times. The CDR3 coding sequence is TGTGCCAGCAGCCACCGACAGGGCGGAGGGACCGGGGAGCTGTTTTTT. It yields the protein CASSHRQGGGTGELFF. V and J are TRBV2 and TRBJ2-2; D perhaps matches TRBD1 (7 bases). Per the germline V gene, CDR1 is SNHLY and CDR2 is FYNNEI. This CDR3 has 16 amino acids. The V and J ends lost 6 bases and 5 bases respectively, with 19 bases between them.

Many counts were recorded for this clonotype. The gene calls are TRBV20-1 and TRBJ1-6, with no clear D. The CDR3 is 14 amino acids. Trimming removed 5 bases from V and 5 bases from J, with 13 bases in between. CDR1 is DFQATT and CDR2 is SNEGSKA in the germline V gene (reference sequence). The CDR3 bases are TGCAGTGCTCCTCTCGGGAGAGATAATTCACCCCTCCACTTT. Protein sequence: CSAPLGRDNSPLHF.

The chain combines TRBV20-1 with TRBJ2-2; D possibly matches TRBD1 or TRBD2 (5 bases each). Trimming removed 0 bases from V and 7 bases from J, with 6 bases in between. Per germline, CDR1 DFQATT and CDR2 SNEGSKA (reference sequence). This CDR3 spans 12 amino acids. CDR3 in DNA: TGCAGTGCTAGAGATGGGGGCGGGGAGCTGTTTTTT. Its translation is CSARDGGGELFF.

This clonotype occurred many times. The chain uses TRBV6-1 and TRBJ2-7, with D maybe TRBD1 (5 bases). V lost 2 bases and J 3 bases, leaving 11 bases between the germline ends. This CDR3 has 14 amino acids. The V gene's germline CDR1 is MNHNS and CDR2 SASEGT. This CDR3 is CASSETGFLYEQYF. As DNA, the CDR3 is TGTGCCAGCAGTGAAACAGGTTTTCTCTACGAGCAGTACTTC.

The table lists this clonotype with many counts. The CDR3 region is CASRPPGVHYEQYF. CDR3 nucleotides: TGTGCCAGCAGACCGCCAGGTGTTCATTACGAGCAGTACTTC. This chain connects TRBV28 to TRBJ2-7; D is uncertain. V was shortened by 6 bases and J by 4 bases, with 16 bases between the two germline ends. The CDR3 extends over 14 amino acids. Germline V CDR1 and CDR2: MDHEN, SYDVKM.

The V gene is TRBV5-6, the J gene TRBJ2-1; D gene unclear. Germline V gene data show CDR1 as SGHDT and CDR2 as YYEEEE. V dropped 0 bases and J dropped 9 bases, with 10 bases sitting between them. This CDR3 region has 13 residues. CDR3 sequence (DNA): TGTGCCAGCAGCTTGGATCGTCCGAGTGAGCAGTTCTTC. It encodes CASSLDRPSEQFF. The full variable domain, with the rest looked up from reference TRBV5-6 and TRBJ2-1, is DAGVTQSPTHLIKTRGQQVTLRCSPKSGHDTVSWYQQALGQGPQFIFQYYEEEERQRGNFPDRFSGHQFPNYSSELNVNALLLGDSALYLCASSLDRPSEQFFGPGTRLTVL.

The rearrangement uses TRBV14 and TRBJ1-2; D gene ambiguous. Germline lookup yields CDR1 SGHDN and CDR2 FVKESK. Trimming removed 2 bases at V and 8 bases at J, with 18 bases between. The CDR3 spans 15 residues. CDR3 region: CASSQPGSPRAGYTF. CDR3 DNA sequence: TGTGCCAGCAGCCAACCGGGATCACCGCGGGCCGGCTACACCTTC.

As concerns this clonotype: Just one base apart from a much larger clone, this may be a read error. CDR3 DNA sequence: TGTGCCACCACGGGGCGGGAGCAGTACTTC. Its protein product is CATTGREQYF. The chain couples TRBV2 to TRBJ2-3; possibly TRBD1 or TRBD2 for D (5 bases each). The DNA end lines up better with TRBJ2-7; the J call may be wrong. The germline CDR1 and CDR2 sequences are SNHLY and FYNNEI. The CDR3 consists of 10 residues.